Here is one T cell receptor (beta chain) with its context. As yet, its antigen is unknown. This CDR3 has 15 residues. CDR1 is SGHNT and CDR2 is YYREEE in the germline V gene (reference sequence). Trimming pared 1 base from V and 10 bases from J, leaving 18 bases between. The time point: baseline pretreatment blood. As to treatment: 15 Gy SBRT to primary tumor, nephrectomy 4 weeks later. After SBRT, blood was collected at 2 and 4 weeks, plus baseline. These data belong to a study of radiation and T cells in renal cell carcinoma. Assay used: immunoSEQ multiplex PCR; TCRdb lists only in-frame clones, some missing. The sample has approximately 140,000 clones, 88% seen once. Study-wide results and limits: Top tumor clonotypes rose in blood 2 weeks post-radiation, then contracted.

The sample consisted of blood, taken from a patient whose treatment included radiotherapy and nephrectomy. This TCR was sampled from a woman in her 70s with renal cell carcinoma. The V gene is TRBV5-4, the J gene TRBJ2-1, with D perhaps TRBD1 (5 bases). CDR3 residues: CASSLPLGPTSEQFF. The CDR3, as DNA: TGTGCCAGCAGCTTGCCCCTGGGGCCAACCTCGGAGCAGTTCTTC.